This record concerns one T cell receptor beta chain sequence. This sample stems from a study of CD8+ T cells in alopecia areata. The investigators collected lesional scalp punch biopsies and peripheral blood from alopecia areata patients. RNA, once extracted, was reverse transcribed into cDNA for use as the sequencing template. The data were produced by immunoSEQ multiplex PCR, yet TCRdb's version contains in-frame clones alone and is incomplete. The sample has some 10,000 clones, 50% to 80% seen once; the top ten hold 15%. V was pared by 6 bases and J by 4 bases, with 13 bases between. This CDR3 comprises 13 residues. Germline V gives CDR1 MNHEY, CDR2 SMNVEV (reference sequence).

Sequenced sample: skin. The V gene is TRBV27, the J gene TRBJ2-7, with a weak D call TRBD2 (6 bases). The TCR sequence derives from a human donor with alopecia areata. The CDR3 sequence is CASRPWGVYEQYF. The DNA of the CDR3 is TGTGCCAGCAGGCCCTGGGGGGTTTACGAGCAGTACTTC.